A selection of T cell receptor beta chains follows, all from one sample in a study of beta chain features in type 1 diabetes. The repertoire was sequenced with immunoSEQ multiplex PCR; TCRdb's copy has only in-frame clones and lacks some. This sample has a few hundred thousand clones, with 16% found just once. Sequencing was done on a sample of naive CD4+ T cells from blood. Receptors originate from a man between 25 and 39 years old with type 1 diabetes. Each CDR3 is given with its conserved first and last residue. D genes are given only for firm matches. Expanded clones get a size class; other rows say once, few or many, or leave the size out.

J	V	size	length	D	DNA	CDR3
TRBJ2-3	TRBV6-5	.	15	.	TGTGCCAGCACCCCCGGCGGCCCGAGCACAGATACGCAGTATTTT	CASTPGGPSTDTQYF
TRBJ2-3	TRBV27	few	17	TRBD2	TGTGCCAGCAGTTTAAGAACTAGCGGGAGGGGCACAGATACGCAGTATTTT	CASSLRTSGRGTDTQYF
TRBJ2-1	TRBV5-4	.	15	.	TGTGCCAGCAGCTTCGGATCAGGGACGTACAATGAGCAGTTCTTC	CASSFGSGTYNEQFF
TRBJ2-7	TRBV13	.	11	.	TGTGCCAGCAGCTTGTCTTACGAGCAGTACTTC	CASSLSYEQYF
TRBJ2-3	TRBV7-8	.	15	.	TGTGCCAGCAGCTTAGCCTTTGCAGACACAGATACGCAGTATTTT	CASSLAFADTDTQYF
TRBJ2-2	TRBV7-9	.	16	TRBD2	TGTGCCAGCAGCTCAAGACGGACTAGGAACACCGGGGAGCTGTTTTTT	CASSSRRTRNTGELFF
TRBJ1-1	TRBV5-1	.	15	TRBD1	TGCGCCAGCAGCTGGACAGGGGTTCAGAACACTGAAGCTTTCTTT	CASSWTGVQNTEAFF
TRBJ1-4	TRBV29-1	.	14	TRBD1	TGCAGCGCCCGCCGCGGGACAGGGGGCGAAAAACTGTTTTTT	CSARRGTGGEKLFF
TRBJ2-2	TRBV5-1	.	16	TRBD1	TGCGCCAGCAGCTCCCCCGGACAGGTTAACACCGGGGAGCTGTTTTTT	CASSSPGQVNTGELFF
TRBJ2-2	TRBV7-7	.	16	.	TGTGCCAGCAGCCCTAGTGGGGGGTTCTACACCGGGGAGCTGTTTTTT	CASSPSGGFYTGELFF
TRBJ1-1	TRBV30	few	11	.	TGTGCCTGGAGTATTGGCCCCGGAGCTTTCTTT	CAWSIGPGAFF
TRBJ1-2	TRBV28	few	12	.	TGTGCCAGCAGCTCTACAAACTATGGCTACACCTTC	CASSSTNYGYTF
TRBJ2-3	TRBV5-1	.	16	TRBD2	TGCGCCAGCAGTTCGGACGGACTAGCGCAACAGGGTACGCAGTATTTT	CASSSDGLAQQGTQYF
TRBJ2-7	TRBV25-1	.	11	.	TGTGCCAGCAGTGACTACTACGAGCAGTACTTC	CASSDYYEQYF
TRBJ2-6	TRBV9	.	15	.	TGTGCCAGCAGCGTAGGAGGGTCTGGGGCCAACGTCCTGACTTTC	CASSVGGSGANVLTF
TRBJ2-5	TRBV29-1	few	13	.	TGCAGCGTTGGGAGGATCTACCGAGAGACCCAGTACTTC	CSVGRIYRETQYF
TRBJ2-5	TRBV7-3	few	14	.	TGTGCCAGCAGCTTAATGGGGGCCCGTGAGACCCAGTACTTC	CASSLMGARETQYF